This T cell receptor beta chain comes out of a study of blood T cell repertoires in COVID-19. In the study overall: Material from acute and convalescent COVID-19 was sourced from the United States, Italy and Spain.

Per germline, CDR1 SNHLY and CDR2 FYNNEI. The V gene end was trimmed by 0 bases and the J gene end by 0 bases; junction bases not matched to a gene: 5. CDR3 length equals 18 residues. Profiled with immunoSEQ multiplex PCR; TCRdb holds only in-frame clones, not every one. The table includes approximately 150,000 clones, 83% detected once. V gene TRBV2 combines with J gene TRBJ2-1; 10 nucleotides align to TRBD1. The sequenced sample consisted of peripheral blood. This receptor was obtained from a woman of 80 years or more with acute or convalescent COVID-19. The CDR3: CASSEARDRGLSYNEQFF. The CDR3 bases are TGTGCCAGCAGTGAAGCGCGGGACAGGGGACTCTCCTACAATGAGCAGTTCTTC.